Presented here are 9 T cell receptor beta chains from one specimen sequenced in a study of T cells after yellow fever vaccination. TCRdb ran MiXCR on the 5' RACE reads and lists one entry per CDR3 protein. The sample lists fewer than 90,000 distinct CDR3 sequences, roughly 6.9% occurring once. The sequenced sample was CD8+ T cells sorted from PBMCs, obtained 4 to 6 days after the first yellow fever vaccination. The receptors come from a man between 18 and 35 years old who received the YFV17D yellow fever vaccine.

This clonotype occurred a few times. The genes are TRBV5-1 and TRBJ2-3, with D hard to call. The CDR3 sequence is 14 residues long. The ends were cut back, 0 bases at V and 4 bases at J, with 9 bases in the middle. Per the germline V gene, CDR1 is SGHRS and CDR2 is YFSETQ. The CDR3: CASSLVGVSDTQYF. CDR3 DNA sequence: TGCGCCAGCAGCTTGGTTGGGGTTTCAGATACGCAGTATTTT.

This clonotype has a count of ten or more. This chain uses TRBV7-3 with TRBJ2-3; perhaps TRBD2 as D (6 bases). Per germline, CDR1 SGHTA and CDR2 FQGTGA. Trimming stripped 2 bases from V and 5 bases from J, with 14 bases between. CDR3 size: 15 residues. The DNA of the CDR3 is TGTGCCAGCAGCTTATTCGGGGGACTTGGAGATACGCAGTATTTT. Its translation: CASSLFGGLGDTQYF.

Ten or more counts support this clonotype. The chain employs TRBV6-6 and TRBJ1-1; D not certain. Germline CDR1 MNHNY, CDR2 SVGAGI (reference sequence). The germline V and J ends were trimmed by 4 bases and 1 base, with 4 bases remaining between them. The CDR3 extends over 12 amino acids. The CDR3 loop is CASSLRNTEAFF. CDR3 bases: TGTGCCAGCAGTTTGCGGAACACTGAAGCTTTCTTT.

This clonotype was recorded many times. This chain connects TRBV6-2 or TRBV6-3 to TRBJ1-2; D might be TRBD1 (5 bases). The length of the CDR3 is 15 residues. With 2 bases removed from V and 8 bases from J, the gap between germline ends came to 18 bases. Germline V gene sequence: CDR1 MNHEY, CDR2 SVGEGT. The chain's CDR3 is CASSYVPGLHMGYTF. CDR3 coding DNA: TGTGCCAGCAGTTACGTTCCGGGACTTCATATGGGCTACACCTTC.

V usage is TRBV6-2 or TRBV6-3 and J usage is TRBJ2-1; D is ambiguous. The germline CDR1 and CDR2 sequences are MNHEY and SVGEGT. The V end was cut by 2 bases, the J end by 3 bases, with 11 bases between. There are 15 residues in the CDR3. The CDR3 spells CASSYRRGFYNEQFF. Here the CDR3 DNA reads TGTGCCAGCAGTTACCGGAGAGGATTCTACAATGAGCAGTTCTTC.

A few counts support this clonotype. V is TRBV29-1 and J is TRBJ1-3, with D uncertain. The germline V gene encodes CDR1 SQVTM and CDR2 ANQGSEA. The CDR3 is 13 amino acids. V shed 3 bases and J shed 0 bases, with 6 bases lying between them. Here the CDR3 reads CSVEGISGNTIYF. The CDR3 coding sequence is TGCAGCGTTGAGGGGATCTCTGGAAACACCATATATTTT.

This clonotype occurred a few times. A junction end diverges from the germline sequence, so it may reflect a read error. The gene calls are TRBV15 and TRBJ1-6, with 9 bases fitting TRBD1. The CDR3 length is 15 residues. Germline lookup yields CDR1 LNHNV and CDR2 YYDKDF (reference sequence). Here the CDR3 reads CATSGETGGASPLHF. CDR3 in DNA: TGTGCCACCAGCGGAGAAACAGGGGGCGCTTCACCCCTCCACTTT.

This chain uses TRBV5-5 with TRBJ2-1, with D unclear. The CDR3 is 12 residues long. Trimming stripped 1 base from V and 8 bases from J, with 7 bases between. Germline V CDR1 and CDR2: SGHKS, YYEKEE (reference sequence). The CDR3 nucleotides read TGTGCCAGCAGCTTGTGGACCTATGAGCAGTTCTTC. Protein: CASSLWTYEQFF.

This clonotype was seen ten or more times. CDR3 protein: CASSPPSQSSETQYF. CDR3 coding DNA: TGTGCCAGCTCACCACCGTCCCAGTCCAGTGAGACCCAGTACTTC. The chain couples TRBV18 to TRBJ2-5; D is unclear. This CDR3 spans 15 amino acids. V was pared by 0 bases and J by 5 bases, with 13 bases between. Germline values: CDR1 KGHSH, CDR2 LQKENI.